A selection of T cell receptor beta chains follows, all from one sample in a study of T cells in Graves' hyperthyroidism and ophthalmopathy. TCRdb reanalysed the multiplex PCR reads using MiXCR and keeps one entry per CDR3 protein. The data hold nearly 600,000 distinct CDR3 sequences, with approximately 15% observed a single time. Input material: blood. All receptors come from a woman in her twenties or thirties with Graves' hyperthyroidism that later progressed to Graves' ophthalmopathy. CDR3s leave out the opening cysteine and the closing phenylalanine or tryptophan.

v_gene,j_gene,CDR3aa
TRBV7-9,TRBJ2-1,ASSKGNEQF
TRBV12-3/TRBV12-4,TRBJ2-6,ASSLAGPLRDSGANVLT
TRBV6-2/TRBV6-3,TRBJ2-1,ASSYLRGGSSYNEQF
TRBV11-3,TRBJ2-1,ASSLGRGLAEYNEQF
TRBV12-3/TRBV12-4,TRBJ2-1,ASSPRRDSLNNEQF
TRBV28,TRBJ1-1,ASSLRGRAF
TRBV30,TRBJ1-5,AWTGQGADQPQH
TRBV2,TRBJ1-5,ASGTGFASNQPQH
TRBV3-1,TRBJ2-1,ASSQRGGSYNEQF
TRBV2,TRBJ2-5,ASTLGPAQETQY
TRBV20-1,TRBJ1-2,SASARGGAEGYT
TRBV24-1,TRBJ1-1,ATSDFTFTGEEEAF
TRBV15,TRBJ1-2,ATSRLGTGGDGNGYT
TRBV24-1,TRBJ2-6,AIDRGSFGGANVLT
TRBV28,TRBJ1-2,ASIRGAYGYT
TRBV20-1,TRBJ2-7,SARDQAAYEQY